The rows below give T cell receptor beta chains drawn from one sample of a study of OX40 agonist ivuxolimab in advanced cancers. The method was immunoSEQ multiplex PCR; TCRdb's version includes in-frame clones alone and lacks a portion of them. This sample has 70,000 or so clones, with 70% to 90% found just once. The starting material was CD4+ or CD8+ T cells sorted from blood, obtained in a trial of the OX40 agonist ivuxolimab. All receptors come from an adult with an advanced solid tumor such as melanoma, head and neck, liver or kidney cancer. Each CDR3 is given with its conserved first and last residue. D genes are given only for firm matches. Only some rows state a clone size, as once, few, many or a class for expanded clones.

J: TRBJ2-1
V: TRBV1
D: -
size: -
DNA: TGCACCAGCAGCCAAGCGGGGGGGACCACACACAATGAGCAGTTCTTC
CDR3: CTSSQAGGTTHNEQFF

J: TRBJ2-5
V: TRBV13
D: TRBD2
size: -
DNA: TGTGCCAGCAGCAGAAGACTAGCGGGGGCCTGGGAGACCCAGTACTTC
CDR3: CASSRRLAGAWETQYF

J: TRBJ1-1
V: TRBV29-1
D: -
size: few
DNA: TGCAGCGTTGGGAAGGGGAACACTGAAGCTTTCTTT
CDR3: CSVGKGNTEAFF

J: TRBJ2-7
V: TRBV14
D: -
size: -
DNA: TGTGCCAGCAGCCAAGAACTTGGCCGCAGGAGCTCCTACGAGCAGTACTTC
CDR3: CASSQELGRRSSYEQYF

J: TRBJ2-7
V: TRBV27
D: TRBD2
size: few
DNA: TGTGCCAGCAACCCTTCCCCCGGGAGGACCGGAGGGCAGTACTTC
CDR3: CASNPSPGRTGGQYF

J: TRBJ1-1
V: TRBV6-6
D: TRBD1
size: -
DNA: TGTGCCAGCTTCTCGAGGGGGCGGGTTGAAGCTTTCTTT
CDR3: CASFSRGRVEAFF

J: TRBJ2-1
V: TRBV2
D: TRBD2
size: -
DNA: TGTGCCAGCAGGACTAGCGCGTTTGAGCAGTTCTTC
CDR3: CASRTSAFEQFF

J: TRBJ2-7
V: TRBV5-1
D: -
size: once
DNA: TGCGCCAGCAGCTTGGAGGCGTTGAGGGGCGAGCAGTACTTC
CDR3: CASSLEALRGEQYF

J: TRBJ1-2
V: TRBV19
D: TRBD1
size: -
DNA: TGTGCCAGTAGGAGGGACAGCGACTATGGCTACACCTTC
CDR3: CASRRDSDYGYTF

J: TRBJ1-4
V: TRBV19
D: TRBD1
size: -
DNA: TGTGCCAGCGGACAGGGGGTAAAAGAAAAACTGTTTTTT
CDR3: CASGQGVKEKLFF

J: TRBJ2-7
V: TRBV5-1
D: -
size: -
DNA: TGCGCCAGCTGCCTCCGGGACACCAACTACGAGCAGTACTTC
CDR3: CASCLRDTNYEQYF

J: TRBJ1-1
V: TRBV6-5
D: -
size: -
DNA: TGTGCCAGCATCCAGGGGAGAGGGTACACTGAAGCTTTCTTT
CDR3: CASIQGRGYTEAFF

J: TRBJ2-1
V: TRBV18
D: TRBD1
size: medium-sized
DNA: TGTGCCAGCTCACCAGGGACAGGGGTGTTGATTGAGCAGTTCTTC
CDR3: CASSPGTGVLIEQFF

J: TRBJ2-2
V: TRBV5-4
D: -
size: -
DNA: TGTGCCAGCAGCCTCATGAACAAGAACACCGGGGAGCTGTTTTTT
CDR3: CASSLMNKNTGELFF

J: TRBJ2-2
V: TRBV21-1
D: -
size: -
DNA: TGTGCCAGCAGCAAAGGAACTAGCGGGGGTGGCACCGGGGAGCTGTTTTTT
CDR3: CASSKGTSGGGTGELFF

J: TRBJ2-7
V: TRBV18
D: -
size: -
DNA: TGTGCCAGCTCACCACCGTCAAGCTCCTACGAGCAGTACTTC
CDR3: CASSPPSSSYEQYF

J: TRBJ2-3
V: TRBV11-2
D: TRBD1
size: -
DNA: TGTGCCAGCAGCTTACTAGGAGATACAGGGGCAGATACGCAGTATTTT
CDR3: CASSLLGDTGADTQYF

J: TRBJ2-2
V: TRBV29-1
D: -
size: once
DNA: TGCAGCGTTGACCCCGGGTCCGGGGAGCTGTTTTTT
CDR3: CSVDPGSGELFF

J: TRBJ2-2
V: TRBV18
D: TRBD2
size: -
DNA: TGTGCCAGCTCACCAATGTTGGCTAGCGGGGCGAACACCGGGGAGCTGTTTTTT
CDR3: CASSPMLASGANTGELFF

J: TRBJ2-7
V: TRBV2
D: -
size: -
DNA: TGTGCCAGCGGGGTCATGGCGGGAACCTACGAGCAGTACTTC
CDR3: CASGVMAGTYEQYF

J: TRBJ1-4
V: TRBV6-5
D: -
size: -
DNA: TGTGCCAGCAGCCGGGACCGTGAAAAACTGTTTTTT
CDR3: CASSRDREKLFF

J: TRBJ2-1
V: TRBV6-5
D: TRBD2
size: -
DNA: TGTGCCAGCAGTTACTGGGCGGGGGGGTACAATGAGCAGTTCTTC
CDR3: CASSYWAGGYNEQFF

J: TRBJ2-7
V: TRBV5-1
D: -
size: -
DNA: TGCGCCAGCAGCTCCTCTCCACAGGTAAACCTCCACGAGCAGTACTTC
CDR3: CASSSSPQVNLHEQYF

J: TRBJ2-1
V: TRBV6-5
D: -
size: once
DNA: TGTGCCAGCACTGGGGACGTCTCCTACAATGAGCAGTTCTTC
CDR3: CASTGDVSYNEQFF

J: TRBJ1-5
V: TRBV6-1
D: -
size: -
DNA: TGTGCCAGCAGTGAAGCGCGGGGCAGATGGCAGCCCCAGCATTTT
CDR3: CASSEARGRWQPQHF

J: TRBJ2-1
V: TRBV7-2
D: TRBD2
size: -
DNA: TGTGCCAGCAGCGCAGGGACTAGCGGGGGTGTGTTCTTC
CDR3: CASSAGTSGGVFF

J: TRBJ2-1
V: TRBV5-4
D: TRBD2
size: -
DNA: TGTGCCAGCAGCTTGGTCCGCGGGGGGTTAGATGAGCAGTTCTTC
CDR3: CASSLVRGGLDEQFF

J: TRBJ2-3
V: TRBV10-3
D: TRBD1
size: -
DNA: TGTGCCACCGGGACAGGGGGTTCAGCAGATACGCAGTATTTT
CDR3: CATGTGGSADTQYF

J: TRBJ1-2
V: TRBV11-1
D: -
size: -
DNA: TGTGCCAGCAGCTTAGCAGGACCCTATGGCTACACCTTC
CDR3: CASSLAGPYGYTF

J: TRBJ1-2
V: TRBV5-1
D: -
size: -
DNA: TGCGCCAGCAGCTTGGCCTTCCTTGCCACCTACACCTTC
CDR3: CASSLAFLATYTF

J: TRBJ2-2
V: TRBV5-1
D: -
size: -
DNA: TGCGCCAGCAGCTTGGGGCAGGAGGGCACCGGGGAGCTGTTTTTT
CDR3: CASSLGQEGTGELFF

J: TRBJ2-7
V: TRBV14
D: -
size: once
DNA: TGTGCCAGCAGCCAGATAGGGGTTGGCTCCTACGAGCAGTACTTC
CDR3: CASSQIGVGSYEQYF

J: TRBJ1-1
V: TRBV28
D: TRBD1
size: -
DNA: TGTGCCAGCACCGGACAGGGGTTCACTGAAGCTTTCTTT
CDR3: CASTGQGFTEAFF

J: TRBJ2-1
V: TRBV19
D: TRBD2
size: -
DNA: TGTGCCAGTACCACAAGGGGACTAGCGAGAAACAATGAGCAGTTCTTC
CDR3: CASTTRGLARNNEQFF

J: TRBJ2-7
V: TRBV15
D: TRBD1
size: -
DNA: TGTGCCACCCGGACAGGCCACTCCTACGAGCAGTACTTC
CDR3: CATRTGHSYEQYF

J: TRBJ1-4
V: TRBV11-2
D: TRBD1
size: few
DNA: TGTGCCAGCAGCTTAACCTCCACAGGGGCCTTTAATGAAAAACTGTTTTTT
CDR3: CASSLTSTGAFNEKLFF

J: TRBJ1-1
V: TRBV6-5
D: -
size: -
DNA: TGTGCCAGCAGGTCGGACAGAAGGAACACTGAAGCTTTCTTT
CDR3: CASRSDRRNTEAFF

J: TRBJ1-2
V: TRBV19
D: TRBD1
size: -
DNA: TGTGCCAGTAGGGACAGGGGCCGTAACTATGGCTACACCTTC
CDR3: CASRDRGRNYGYTF

J: TRBJ1-1
V: TRBV14
D: -
size: once
DNA: TGTGCCAGCAGCCTCCCTGGGATGAACACTGAAGCTTTCTTT
CDR3: CASSLPGMNTEAFF

J: TRBJ2-2
V: TRBV30
D: -
size: -
DNA: TGTGCCTGGAGTGTACTGGGCGCAGGCGGGGAGCTGTTTTTT
CDR3: CAWSVLGAGGELFF

J: TRBJ2-7
V: TRBV6-1
D: TRBD1
size: once
DNA: TGTGCCAGCAAAAGGGACAGGGGCCACTACGAGCAGTACTTC
CDR3: CASKRDRGHYEQYF

J: TRBJ1-5
V: TRBV28
D: TRBD1
size: -
DNA: TGTGCCAGCAGTCCCATGGCACAGGGGGCCCGCGACCAGCATTTT
CDR3: CASSPMAQGARDQHF

J: TRBJ1-2
V: TRBV5-6
D: -
size: -
DNA: TGTGCCAGCAGCTCGAGCCATATAGGGACCCAAAACTATGGCTACACCTTC
CDR3: CASSSSHIGTQNYGYTF

J: TRBJ2-7
V: TRBV11-2
D: -
size: -
DNA: TGTGCCAGCAGCTTAGGTCAGTCAGCTAATCCCTACGAGCAGTACTTC
CDR3: CASSLGQSANPYEQYF

J: TRBJ2-3
V: TRBV6-5
D: -
size: -
DNA: TGTGCCAGCAGGGGGGGCGGGGGCACAGATACGCAGTATTTT
CDR3: CASRGGGGTDTQYF

J: TRBJ1-2
V: TRBV5-1
D: -
size: -
DNA: TGCGCCAGCAGCCGGGAGGCAGGCAGTGGCTACACCTTC
CDR3: CASSREAGSGYTF

J: TRBJ1-2
V: TRBV19
D: TRBD1
size: -
DNA: TGTGCCAGTAGTACCAATCGACAGGGACTCGCCTATGGCTACACCTTC
CDR3: CASSTNRQGLAYGYTF

J: TRBJ2-3
V: TRBV9
D: -
size: -
DNA: TGTGCCAGCAGCGTAGGGGATACGCAGTATTTT
CDR3: CASSVGDTQYF

J: TRBJ1-5
V: TRBV15
D: -
size: -
DNA: TGTGCCACCACCCCAAGGGGGGGTAGCAATCAGCCCCAGCATTTT
CDR3: CATTPRGGSNQPQHF

J: TRBJ2-1
V: TRBV11-2
D: TRBD2
size: -
DNA: TGTGCCAGCAGCTCCGGGACTAGCGGGGGGAAATACAATGAGCAGTTCTTC
CDR3: CASSSGTSGGKYNEQFF

J: TRBJ2-7
V: TRBV6-1
D: -
size: -
DNA: TGTGCCAGCAGACTATCCATGGACTACGAGCAGTACTTC
CDR3: CASRLSMDYEQYF

J: TRBJ2-5
V: TRBV5-1
D: -
size: -
DNA: TGCGCCAGCAGCTTGTCGGCGAAACGGGAAGAGACCCAGTACTTC
CDR3: CASSLSAKREETQYF

J: TRBJ2-4
V: TRBV12-5
D: -
size: -
DNA: TGTGCTAGTGCCCCAGACAGAAGAGCTTCCATAGCCAAAAACATTCAGTACTTC
CDR3: CASAPDRRASIAKNIQYF

J: TRBJ2-1
V: TRBV6-1
D: TRBD1
size: -
DNA: TGTGCCAGCAGTCGGGACAGGGGCTACAATGAGCAGTTCTTC
CDR3: CASSRDRGYNEQFF

J: TRBJ1-6
V: TRBV2
D: TRBD1
size: few
DNA: TGTGCCAGCAGTGGCGGACAGGGGGCCAATTCACCCCTCCACTTT
CDR3: CASSGGQGANSPLHF